Shown below are 20 T cell receptor beta chains from a single sample sequenced in a study of shared T cell receptors in the human thymus. Assay: immunoSEQ multiplex PCR; the TCRdb copy retains only in-frame clones and omits some. The table shows almost 550,000 clones, with about 80% occurring only once. The same sample was also used in a study of human thymus T cells.

Sample: thymocytes. The source of these receptors is a boy in the first two years of life with a congenital heart defect.

The chain links TRBV2 to TRBJ1-1; 10 bases agree with TRBD1. The CDR3 runs to 15 residues. V shed 5 bases, J shed 5 bases, and the junction held 8 bases outside the gene matches. Germline CDR1 and CDR2: SNHLY and FYNNEI. The CDR3 spells CASSSGTGERTEAFF. In DNA, the CDR3 is TGTGCCAGCAGTAGCGGGACAGGGGAAAGGACTGAAGCTTTCTTT. Variable domain in full (rest from reference TRBV2 and TRBJ1-1): EPEVTQTPSHQVTQMGQEVILRCVPISNHLYFYWYRQILGQKVEFLVSFYNNEISEKSEIFDDQFSVERPDGSNFTLKIRSTKLEDSAMYFCASSSGTGERTEAFFGQGTRLTVV.

This clone was detected only once. V usage is TRBV29-1 and J usage is TRBJ2-5; 7 positions match TRBD1. The CDR3 is 16 amino acids. Looked up from germline, CDR1 is SQVTM and CDR2 is ANQGSEA. Germline trimming cut 2 bases from V and 2 bases from J; bases unmatched to any gene: 11. The CDR3, as DNA: TGCAGCGTTGAATCCCGGACAGGTCCGGATCAAGAGACCCAGTACTTC. This encodes CSVESRTGPDQETQYF.

V is TRBV7-6 and J is TRBJ2-2; 11 positions agree with TRBD2. V lost 5 bases to trimming and J lost 7 bases; unmatched junction nucleotides: 12. The CDR3 covers 17 residues. CDR1 SGHVS and CDR2 FNYEAQ come from the germline V gene. CDR3 in amino acids: CASSPETSGTGRGELFF. CDR3 sequence (DNA): TGTGCCAGCAGCCCGGAGACTAGCGGGACCGGTCGCGGGGAGCTGTTTTTT.

The rearrangement uses TRBV18 and TRBJ2-1, with D perhaps matching TRBD2 (6 bases). V was clipped by 0 bases and J by 9 bases, with 12 bases between them. Germline CDR1 reads KGHSH; CDR2 reads LQKENI. The CDR3 loop spans 14 amino acids. CDR3: CASSPPIAGFEQFF. The CDR3, as DNA: TGTGCCAGCTCACCACCGATCGCGGGATTTGAGCAGTTCTTC.

This clone was observed a handful of times. This rearrangement joins TRBV6-1 to TRBJ2-7, with 10 bases aligning to TRBD1. Trimming took 4 bases from V and 5 from J; bases not matched to a gene: 2. Germline CDR1 MNHNS, CDR2 SASEGT. The CDR3 is 13 residues long. The CDR3 DNA is TGTGCCAGCAGTGGGGACAGGGGACACGAGCAGTACTTC. Protein product: CASSGDRGHEQYF.

The chain links TRBV11-2 to TRBJ2-7; 11 positions match TRBD2. From germline, CDR1 is SGHAT and CDR2 FQNNGV. The CDR3 is 18 amino acids. The V gene end was trimmed by 5 bases and the J gene end by 2 bases; junction bases not matched to a gene: 14. CDR3 nucleotide sequence: TGTGCCAGCAGCGAGATCCTAGGAGGACTAGCGGGTCCCTACGAGCAGTACTTC. It specifies CASSEILGGLAGPYEQYF.

The chain links TRBV5-1 to TRBJ2-7, with a weak D call TRBD2 (5 bases). CDR1 SGHRS and CDR2 YFSETQ come from the germline V gene. Deletions cut 5 bases from V and 2 bases from J, with 14 bases between. The CDR3 is 14 amino acids. CDR3 residues: CASSYPGIAYEQYF. CDR3 DNA sequence: TGCGCCAGCAGTTATCCGGGAATCGCCTACGAGCAGTACTTC.

The chain is built from TRBV5-8 and TRBJ2-1, with 7 bases fitting TRBD1. CDR1 and CDR2 from the germline V gene are SGHTS and YDEGEE. V trimming: 2 bases; J trimming: 0 bases; junction bases outside the gene matches: 5. CDR3 length: 16 residues. The CDR3 here is CASSLLTGSSYNEQFF. The CDR3 nucleotides read TGTGCCAGCAGCTTACTGACAGGGAGCTCCTACAATGAGCAGTTCTTC.

The J gene is TRBJ2-1, the V gene TRBV4-3; D perhaps matches TRBD1 (5 bases). Germline V CDR1 and CDR2: LGHNA, YSLEER. The length of the CDR3 is 15 residues. Trimming pared 3 bases from V and 7 bases from J, leaving 16 bases between. The CDR3 reads CASSHRTPPRNEQFF. CDR3 nucleotides: TGCGCCAGCAGCCACCGGACACCCCCGAGGAATGAGCAGTTCTTC.

J is TRBJ2-3 and V is TRBV2; TRBD2 agrees at 10 bases. Trimming at V came to 2 bases and at J to 1 base, leaving 0 bases not matched to a gene. From germline, CDR1 is SNHLY and CDR2 FYNNEI. The CDR3 loop spans 15 amino acids. This chain's CDR3 is CASSELAGGTDTQYF. In DNA form, the CDR3 reads TGTGCCAGCAGTGAACTAGCGGGGGGCACAGATACGCAGTATTTT.

The V gene is TRBV5-1, the J gene TRBJ2-7, with 9 bases identical to TRBD1. V was pared by 1 base and J by 0 bases, with 5 bases of the junction left unmatched. CDR3 size: 16 residues. CDR1 and CDR2 (germline): SGHRS, YFSETQ. The CDR3 coding sequence is TGCGCCAGCAGCTTGCGGGACAGGGAGGCCTCCTACGAGCAGTACTTC. This gives the protein CASSLRDREASYEQYF.

The rearrangement uses TRBV9 and TRBJ2-5; 12 nucleotides match TRBD2. Germline loops: CDR1 SGDLS, CDR2 YYNGEE. V trimming: 4 bases; J trimming: 5 bases; junction bases outside the gene matches: 9. The CDR3 is 16 amino acids. The CDR3, as DNA: TGTGCCAGCAGCAAACGACTAGCGGGAGCGCGGGAGACCCAGTACTTC. This sequence encodes CASSKRLAGARETQYF.

This clone was detected only once. The CDR3 bases are TGTGCCAGCAGTGCGGGCGGACAAACCTACGAGCAGTACTTC. Amino acids: CASSAGGQTYEQYF. The V and J genes are TRBV25-1 and TRBJ2-7; possible D gene TRBD1, 5 bases. V lost 4 bases and J 2 bases, leaving 12 bases between the germline ends. The V gene's germline CDR1 is MGHDK and CDR2 SYGVNS. The CDR3 sequence is 14 residues long.

As DNA, the CDR3 is TGTGCCAGCAGTTGTTCATCCGGCAGGGGGAAGAGGTGGGTCGGGGATGGCTACACCTTC. Its translation is CASSCSSGRGKRWVGDGYTF. V is TRBV27 and J is TRBJ1-2, with 7 nucleotides matching TRBD1. Germline trimming cut 4 bases from V and 6 bases from J; bases unmatched to any gene: 26. This CDR3 spans 20 amino acids. Germline V gene lookup returns CDR1 MNHEY and CDR2 SMNVEV (reference sequence).

The chain combines TRBV4-3 with TRBJ2-3, with TRBD2 matching 13 bases. Trimming cost V 2 bases and J 4 bases; bases outside gene matches: 9. This CDR3 region has 18 residues. Per germline, CDR1 LGHNA and CDR2 YSLEER. This CDR3 is CASSQPGLAGDVSDTQYF. The DNA for the CDR3 is TGCGCCAGCAGCCAACCCGGACTAGCGGGAGATGTTTCAGATACGCAGTATTTT.

This clone appeared once. Here the CDR3 reads CASTMGGSQPQHF. CDR3 coding DNA: TGTGCCAGCACCATGGGGGGAAGTCAGCCCCAGCATTTT. The gene calls are TRBV28 and TRBJ1-5, with D possibly matching TRBD1 (5 bases). Germline-derived CDR1 and CDR2 are MDHEN and SYDVKM. The CDR3 contains 13 residues. Trimming cost V 7 bases and J 6 bases, with 13 bases left between them.

The J gene is TRBJ2-1, the V gene TRBV2, with D possibly matching TRBD2 (5 bases). V was cut by 8 bases and J by 15 bases, with 14 bases left in between. Germline CDR1 SNHLY, CDR2 FYNNEI. The CDR3 spans 10 residues. The CDR3 protein is CASSGLGLFF. As DNA, the CDR3 is TGTGCCAGCTCCGGACTGGGCCTGTTCTTC.

The chain is built from TRBV9 and TRBJ2-4; 8 nucleotides agree with TRBD2. The CDR3 consists of 16 residues. CDR1 is SGDLS and CDR2 is YYNGEE in the germline V gene. Trimming removed 0 bases from V and 2 bases from J; junction bases left unmatched: 4. This CDR3 is CASSVGGRRTKNIQYF. The CDR3 coding sequence is TGTGCCAGCAGCGTAGGCGGGAGGAGGACCAAAAACATTCAGTACTTC. The complete variable domain, with remaining parts taken from reference TRBV9 and TRBJ2-4, reads DSGVTQTPKHLITATGQRVTLRCSPRSGDLSVYWYQQSLDQGLQFLIQYYNGEERAKGNILERFSAQQFPDLHSELNLSSLELGDSALYFCASSVGGRRTKNIQYFGAGTRLSVL.

J is TRBJ2-3 and V is TRBV5-1, with 7 bases aligning to TRBD1. V dropped 6 bases and J dropped 0; count of bases not matched to a gene: 1. This CDR3 has 13 amino acids. CDR1 SGHRS and CDR2 YFSETQ come from the germline V gene. The CDR3 DNA sequence: TGCGCCAGCACGGACAGGAGCACAGATACGCAGTATTTT. It codes for CASTDRSTDTQYF. Variable domain in full (rest from reference TRBV5-1 and TRBJ2-3): KAGVTQTPRYLIKTRGQQVTLSCSPISGHRSVSWYQQTPGQGLQFLFEYFSETQRNKGNFPGRFSGRQFSNSRSEMNVSTLELGDSALYLCASTDRSTDTQYFGPGTRLTVL.

This clone was recorded a few times. This rearrangement joins TRBV5-4 to TRBJ1-2, with TRBD1 matching over 7 bases. The CDR3 has 16 amino acids. CDR1 is SGHNT and CDR2 is YYREEE in the germline V gene (reference sequence). The junction had 16 bases not matched to a gene; V was cut back by 4 bases and J by 7 bases. Here the CDR3 DNA reads TGTGCCAGCAGCCCCCCGGGACAGCAAAATTCGGCTGGCTACACCTTC. Amino acids: CASSPPGQQNSAGYTF.